This TCR beta chain was recovered during a study of blood T cell repertoires in COVID-19. About the study: COVID-19 samples collected from the United States, Italy and Spain covered acute and convalescent phases. Sample material is recorded as cDNA or gDNA derived from T cells, B-cell-depleted T cells, or PBMCs.

Original processing methods: For nucleated cells, counts were estimated from reference gene primer amplification. The method was immunoSEQ multiplex PCR; TCRdb's version includes in-frame clones alone and lacks a portion of them. The V and J calls and clone size are taken from that table; D and trimming were inferred from the DNA. Among approximately 70,000 clones listed, around 81% were seen once. The source of this sequence is an older woman with acute or convalescent COVID-19. Sequenced input: peripheral blood.

In nucleotides, the CDR3 is TGTGCCTGGAGTCTCCCAAGGGGTGGCTACACCTTC. Its translation is CAWSLPRGGYTF. The gene calls are TRBV30 and TRBJ1-2, with TRBD1 as a possible D gene (5 bases). V lost 2 bases and J lost 7, with 11 bases in between. CDR3 length: 12 residues. CDR1 and CDR2 (germline): GTSNPN, SVGIG (reference sequence).